This TCR beta chain was captured in a study of T-cell memory formation after mild COVID-19. TCRdb used MiXCR to reprocess the 5' RACE reads, holding one entry per CDR3 protein. The table lists some 300,000 distinct CDR3 sequences, roughly a fifth of them singletons. The CDR3 is 16 residues long. Germline V gene data show CDR1 as LGHNA and CDR2 as YSLEER. V was shortened by 0 bases and J by 4 bases, with 12 bases between the two germline ends. This clonotype was seen only a few times. The antigen is undetermined. General observations from the study: Some responding clones appeared in pre-infection memory, suggesting cross-reactive memory joined. Later expanders leaned toward CD4+, whereas clones contracting from day 15 to 85 were balanced CD4/CD8.

The chain couples TRBV4-3 to TRBJ2-2; perhaps TRBD2 as D (5 bases). The specimen was PBMCs or a T cell subset sorted from them (not recorded which). The clonotype originates from a man younger than 30 who had mild COVID-19 (a few samples of this study predate the infection). Cell type and time point are not known. The CDR3 loop is CASSQEVASPTGELFF. In DNA, the CDR3 is TGCGCCAGCAGCCAAGAGGTCGCTAGCCCCACCGGGGAGCTGTTTTTT.